This T cell receptor (beta chain) was recovered during a study of CD8+ T cells in alopecia areata. Across the whole study: Percent of scalp involved defined treated patients' severity scores. General study findings and limits: A single nonresponder leaves the baseline CD8+ expansion link to response uncertain. Compared with mice, patients displayed less clear TCR sharing, possibly for HLA-related reasons.

Extraction and reverse transcription of RNA yielded cDNA as the sequencing template. The assay was immunoSEQ multiplex PCR, and TCRdb's table has in-frame clones only and misses some. The sample yields more than 90,000 clones, around three fifths seen once. Germline V lookup: CDR1 SQVTM, CDR2 ANQGSEA. The CDR3 loop spans 13 amino acids. V was pared by 4 bases and J by 5 bases, with 12 bases between. Stated treatment: oral pan-JAK inhibitor, 5-10 mg twice daily. A word on this clone: Antigen: not known.

The TCR sequence derives from a human donor with alopecia areata. Sequences were derived from CD8+ T cells sorted from blood, sampled at week 24, from a patient treated with tofacitinib. This sequence joins TRBV29-1 and TRBJ2-1, with D perhaps matching TRBD2 (6 bases). The CDR3 region is CSVGSGEDNEQFF. As DNA, the CDR3 is TGCAGCGTTGGGTCTGGGGAGGACAATGAGCAGTTCTTC.